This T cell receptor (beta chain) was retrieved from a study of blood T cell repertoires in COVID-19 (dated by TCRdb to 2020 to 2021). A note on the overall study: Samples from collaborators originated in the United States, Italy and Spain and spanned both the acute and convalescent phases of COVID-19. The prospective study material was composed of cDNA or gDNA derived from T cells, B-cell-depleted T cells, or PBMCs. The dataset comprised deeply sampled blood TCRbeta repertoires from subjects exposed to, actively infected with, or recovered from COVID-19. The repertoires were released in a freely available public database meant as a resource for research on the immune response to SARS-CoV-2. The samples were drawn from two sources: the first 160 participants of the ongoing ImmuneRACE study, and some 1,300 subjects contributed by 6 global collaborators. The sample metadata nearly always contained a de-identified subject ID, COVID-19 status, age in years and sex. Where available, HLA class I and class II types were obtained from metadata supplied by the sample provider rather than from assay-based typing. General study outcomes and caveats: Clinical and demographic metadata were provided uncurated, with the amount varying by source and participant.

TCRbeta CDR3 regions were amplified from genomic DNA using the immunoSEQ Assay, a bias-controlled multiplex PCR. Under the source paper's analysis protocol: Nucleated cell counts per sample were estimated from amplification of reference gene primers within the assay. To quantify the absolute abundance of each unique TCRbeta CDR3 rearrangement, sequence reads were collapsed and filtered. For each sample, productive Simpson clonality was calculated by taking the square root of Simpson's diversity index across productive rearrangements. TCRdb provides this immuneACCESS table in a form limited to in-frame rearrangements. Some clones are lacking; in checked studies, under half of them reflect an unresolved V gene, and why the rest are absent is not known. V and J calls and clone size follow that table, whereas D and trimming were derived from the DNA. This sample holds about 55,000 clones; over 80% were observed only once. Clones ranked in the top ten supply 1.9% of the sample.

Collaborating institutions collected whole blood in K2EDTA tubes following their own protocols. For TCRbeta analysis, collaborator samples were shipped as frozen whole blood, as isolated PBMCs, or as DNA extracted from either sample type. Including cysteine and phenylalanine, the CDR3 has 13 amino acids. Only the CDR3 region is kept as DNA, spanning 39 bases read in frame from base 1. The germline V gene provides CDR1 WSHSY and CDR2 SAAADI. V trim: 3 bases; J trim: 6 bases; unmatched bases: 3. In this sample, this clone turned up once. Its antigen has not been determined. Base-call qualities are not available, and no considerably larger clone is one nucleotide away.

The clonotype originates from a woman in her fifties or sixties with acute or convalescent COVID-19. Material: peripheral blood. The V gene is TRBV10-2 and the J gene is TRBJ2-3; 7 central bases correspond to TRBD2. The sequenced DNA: TGCGCCAGCAGTGACCCAGCGGGGGATACGCAGTATTTT. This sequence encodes CASSDPAGDTQYF.